These 15 T cell receptor beta chains originate from one sample sequenced in a study of OX40 agonist ivuxolimab in advanced cancers. Clones were read by immunoSEQ multiplex PCR, and TCRdb kept only the in-frame ones, dropping some. The sample lists tens of thousands of clones, around 84% occurring once. Specimen: CD4+ or CD8+ T cells sorted from blood, collected in a trial of the OX40 agonist ivuxolimab. These receptors were taken from an adult with an advanced solid tumor such as melanoma, head and neck, liver or kidney cancer.

This chain links TRBV6-5 with TRBJ2-2; D is undetermined. Looked up from germline, CDR1 is MNHEY and CDR2 is SVGAGI. The V gene lost 6 bases and the J gene lost 0 bases, with 2 bases spanning the gap. The CDR3 loop spans 12 amino acids. The CDR3 DNA reads TGTGCCAGCAGAACGAACACCGGGGAGCTGTTTTTT. Translated, it gives CASRTNTGELFF.

The V and J genes are TRBV7-9 and TRBJ2-6; D gene ambiguous. The CDR3 totals 14 residues. V was shortened by 3 bases and J by 2 bases, with 5 bases between the two germline ends. Germline values: CDR1 SEHNR, CDR2 FQNEAQ (reference sequence). CDR3 DNA sequence: TGTGCCAGCAGCTTCGAGGCTGGGGCCAACGTCCTGACTTTC. The encoded protein is CASSFEAGANVLTF. The whole variable domain, remainder taken from reference TRBV7-9 and TRBJ2-6, is DTGVSQNPRHKITKRGQNVTFRCDPISEHNRLYWYRQTLGQGPEFLTYFQNEAQLEKSRLLSDRFSAERPKGSFSTLEIQRTEQGDSAMYLCASSFEAGANVLTFGAGSRLTVL.

The J gene is TRBJ2-2, the V gene TRBV5-1, with D possibly TRBD1 on 5 matching bases. CDR1 is SGHRS, CDR2 YFSETQ, per germline. V gave up 4 bases and J gave up 6 bases, with 10 bases separating them. The CDR3 runs 13 residues. The CDR3 sequence: CASSIDSSGELFF. CDR3 coding DNA: TGCGCCAGCAGCATCGACAGTTCCGGGGAGCTGTTTTTT.

The chain employs TRBV7-6 and TRBJ1-1; D is unresolved. Trimming removed 4 bases from V and 10 bases from J, with 16 bases in between. Per the germline V gene, CDR1 is SGHVS and CDR2 is FNYEAQ. The CDR3 has 13 amino acids. The CDR3 protein is CASSSLGVGRAFF. CDR3 coding DNA: TGTGCCAGCAGCTCCTTAGGAGTGGGGAGAGCTTTCTTT.

The chain has TRBV10-3 and TRBJ1-2; D unclear. With 4 bases removed from V and 5 bases from J, the gap between germline ends came to 8 bases. CDR1 is ENHRY, CDR2 SYGVKD, per germline. CDR3 size: 12 residues. CDR3 amino acids: CAISVQDYGYTF. The CDR3, as DNA: TGTGCCATCAGTGTCCAGGATTATGGCTACACCTTC.

The chain is built from TRBV28 and TRBJ2-1; 9 bases are a match to TRBD1. The V segment lost 2 bases and the J segment 4 bases; nucleotides outside the gene matches: 15. CDR3 length equals 19 residues. Germline-derived CDR1 and CDR2 are MDHEN and SYDVKM. CDR3 residues: CASSLRTGASKRSYNEQFF. The DNA of the CDR3 is TGTGCCAGCAGTTTAAGGACAGGGGCGAGCAAGCGGTCATACAATGAGCAGTTCTTC.

This clone showed up just once. The rearrangement joins TRBV6-5 to TRBJ1-2, with TRBD1 matching 10 bases. With V trimmed by 0 bases and J by 8 bases, 6 bases remained unmatched. There are 15 residues in the CDR3. Germline assignment: CDR1 MNHEY and CDR2 SVGAGI. This CDR3 is CASSYSLGTGVGYTF. The CDR3 coding sequence is TGTGCCAGCAGTTACTCACTCGGGACAGGGGTCGGCTACACCTTC.

The CDR3 is CASSADTGTDTQYF. The CDR3 DNA is TGTGCCAGCAGCGCAGATACAGGGACAGATACGCAGTATTTT. This chain joins TRBV9 and TRBJ2-3, with a weak D call TRBD1 (6 bases). V lost 3 bases and J 3 bases, leaving 11 bases between the germline ends. Germline loops: CDR1 SGDLS, CDR2 YYNGEE. The CDR3 length is 14 residues.

J is TRBJ2-5 and V is TRBV28; D perhaps matches TRBD2 (6 bases). Germline CDR1 MDHEN, CDR2 SYDVKM. CDR3 length equals 15 residues. Trimming removed 2 bases from V and 2 bases from J, with 12 bases in between. In DNA form, the CDR3 reads TGTGCCAGCAGTTTAGAAGGGAGGTTGCAAGAGACCCAGTACTTC. Protein product: CASSLEGRLQETQYF.

V gene TRBV5-5 combines with J gene TRBJ1-2; D is ambiguous. With 4 bases removed from V and 4 bases from J, the gap between germline ends came to 8 bases. Germline V CDR1 and CDR2: SGHKS, YYEKEE (reference sequence). The CDR3 loop spans 12 amino acids. The CDR3: CASSPEGYGYTF. The CDR3 nucleotides read TGTGCCAGCAGCCCCGAGGGCTATGGCTACACCTTC.

This clone was recorded once. The genes are TRBV27 and TRBJ1-2, with 11 bases that match TRBD1. Germline V gene lookup returns CDR1 MNHEY and CDR2 SMNVEV (reference sequence). After removal of 5 bases from V and 7 bases from J, the junction contained 9 bases not matched to a gene. The CDR3 has 15 amino acids. In DNA, the CDR3 is TGTGCCAGCAGTCTTGGAGGACAGGGGGCCTCTGGCTACACCTTC. Residues: CASSLGGQGASGYTF.

The table lists this clone with a count of one. The chain recombines TRBV5-7 with TRBJ1-1; D perhaps matches TRBD1 (5 bases). Being an ORF, TRBV5-7 has a function that is uncertain. V was trimmed by 5 bases and J by 11 bases, leaving 16 bases between them. This CDR3 spans 12 amino acids. CDR3 nucleotide sequence: TGTGCCAGCAGGTTCCCAGGGCGGGAGGCTTTCTTT. The encoded protein is CASRFPGREAFF.

The chain links TRBV5-4 to TRBJ1-5, with D perhaps TRBD1 (5 bases). V was pared by 1 base and J by 6 bases, with 11 bases between. Germline CDR1 reads SGHNT; CDR2 reads YYREEE (reference sequence). The CDR3 sequence is 14 residues long. CDR3 nucleotide sequence: TGTGCCAGCAGCTTGCAGGGAGTTTCTCAGCCCCAGCATTTT. This translates into CASSLQGVSQPQHF.

This chain links TRBV28 with TRBJ1-1; D may be TRBD1 (6 bases). The CDR3 contains 13 residues. V was trimmed by 7 bases and J by 3 bases, leaving 12 bases between them. Germline V gene lookup returns CDR1 MDHEN and CDR2 SYDVKM. The CDR3 nucleotides read TGTGCCAGCACCCCAGGGGTTGACACTGAAGCTTTCTTT. It codes for CASTPGVDTEAFF.

The chain carries TRBV5-8 and TRBJ2-3, with TRBD1 matching over 8 bases. This CDR3 comprises 18 residues. The V and J ends lost 4 bases and 1 base, in that order; junction bases with no gene match: 14. The germline CDR1 and CDR2 sequences are SGHTS and YDEGEE. The CDR3 is CASSPHGGQVRGTDTQYF. Here the CDR3 DNA reads TGTGCCAGCAGCCCACATGGGGGACAGGTCCGGGGCACAGATACGCAGTATTTT.